These 18 T cell receptor beta chains originate from one sample sequenced in a study of neurological immune-mediated disorders. Via MiXCR, TCRdb re-called the 5' RACE reads, giving one row per CDR3 protein. The data contain approximately 50,000 distinct CDR3 sequences, around 4% of them singletons. Sequencing was done on a sample of PBMCs. Receptors originate from a man in his 60s with multiple sclerosis.

The chain has TRBV11-2 and TRBJ2-5, with 8 bases identical to TRBD1. The CDR3 consists of 14 residues. The germline gives CDR1 SGHAT, CDR2 FQNNGV. J was trimmed by 8 bases and V by 10 bases; bases with no gene match: 15. DNA for the CDR3: TGTGCCAACACCCGCGGACAGGGTTGGGCCACCCAGTACTTC. It yields the protein CANTRGQGWATQYF.

This clonotype has ten or more counts. This sequence joins TRBV15 and TRBJ2-7; TRBD2 agrees at 10 bases. J was trimmed by 5 bases and V by 1 base; bases with no gene match: 5. CDR1 is LNHNV, CDR2 YYDKDF, per germline (reference sequence). The CDR3 is made up of 15 amino acids. Here the CDR3 reads CATSRAGTSAHEQYF. In DNA, the CDR3 is TGTGCCACCAGCAGAGCCGGGACTAGCGCACACGAGCAGTACTTC.

This clonotype was seen at least ten times. The chain couples TRBV3-1 to TRBJ1-2; weak D call: TRBD1 (6 bases). This CDR3 is built from 16 residues. The germline CDR1 and CDR2 sequences are LGHDT and YNNKEL (reference sequence). V lost 1 base to trimming and J lost 8 bases, with 20 bases between them. CDR3 sequence: CASSQAGAAPTEGYTF. The DNA of the CDR3 is TGTGCCAGCAGCCAAGCAGGGGCCGCCCCAACGGAAGGCTACACCTTC.

This clonotype was counted ten times or more. V usage is TRBV14 and J usage is TRBJ1-3, with D maybe TRBD1 (5 bases). The germline CDR1 and CDR2 sequences are SGHDN and FVKESK. Trimming removed 3 bases at V and 0 bases at J, with 12 bases between. This CDR3 has 16 residues. CDR3 protein: CASSQDNRPSGNTIYF. In DNA, the CDR3 is TGTGCCAGCAGCCAGGACAACAGACCCTCTGGAAACACCATATATTTT.

This sequence joins TRBV2 and TRBJ2-1, with D possibly being TRBD1 (6 bases). Between the trimmed V and J ends, which lost 11 bases and 0 bases, there was a span of 14 bases. The length of the CDR3 is 14 residues. The germline V gene has CDR1 SNHLY and CDR2 FYNNEI. The CDR3 loop is CAGGQSSSYNEQFF. As DNA, the CDR3 is TGTGCCGGAGGACAGTCCAGCTCCTACAATGAGCAGTTCTTC.

This clonotype was counted a few times. The chain is built from TRBV28 and TRBJ1-1, with D perhaps TRBD1 (6 bases). V was clipped by 1 base and J by 5 bases, with 14 bases between them. CDR1 is MDHEN and CDR2 is SYDVKM in the germline V gene. The CDR3 is made up of 15 amino acids. CDR3: CASSLLKGGRTEAFF. The CDR3 nucleotides read TGTGCCAGCAGTTTATTGAAAGGGGGGAGGACTGAAGCTTTCTTT.

V usage is TRBV30 and J usage is TRBJ1-1; TRBD1 might be the D (5 bases). V was shortened by 0 bases and J by 3 bases, with 11 bases between the two germline ends. CDR1 is GTSNPN and CDR2 is SVGIG in the germline V gene (reference sequence). The CDR3 is 14 residues long. For the CDR3, the DNA is TGTGCCTGGAGTGTATGGGGGGAGTACACTGAAGCTTTCTTT. Translated, it gives CAWSVWGEYTEAFF.

Ten or more counts support this clonotype. The chain uses TRBV15 and TRBJ1-2; D might be TRBD1 (5 bases). The V gene's germline CDR1 is LNHNV and CDR2 YYDKDF (reference sequence). With 9 bases removed from V and 4 bases from J, the gap between germline ends came to 15 bases. The CDR3 contains 13 residues. CDR3 sequence: CATAGGFVYGYTF. In nucleotides, the CDR3 is TGTGCCACGGCTGGGGGGTTTGTCTATGGCTACACCTTC.

This clonotype showed up many times. The chain is built from TRBV5-1 and TRBJ2-7, with D maybe TRBD1 (5 bases). Germline V CDR1 and CDR2: SGHRS, YFSETQ. V lost 0 bases and J 3 bases, leaving 10 bases between the germline ends. This CDR3 region has 14 residues. CDR3 loop: CASSLEAGRYEQYF. CDR3 sequence (DNA): TGCGCCAGCAGCTTGGAGGCAGGGCGCTACGAGCAGTACTTC.

This clonotype came up a few times. The CDR3 loop is CASSVAGGGDTQYF. The CDR3 region has the DNA TGTGCCAGCAGCGTAGCGGGGGGGGGAGATACGCAGTATTTT. V usage is TRBV9 and J usage is TRBJ2-3; 8 bases are a match to TRBD2. The CDR3 totals 14 residues. Germline V gene data show CDR1 as SGDLS and CDR2 as YYNGEE. Trimming at V came to 0 bases and at J to 5 bases, leaving 2 bases not matched to a gene.

In this sample, this clonotype is medium-sized (0.01 to 0.1%). The J gene is TRBJ2-5, the V gene TRBV20-1, with 13 bases identical to TRBD2. Germline V gene sequence: CDR1 DFQATT, CDR2 SNEGSKA (reference sequence). The CDR3 is 15 amino acids. V lost 3 bases to trimming and J lost 9 bases; unmatched junction nucleotides: 10. In nucleotides, the CDR3 is TGCAGTGCTAGTCGGACTAGCGGGAGTCGGGGGGCCCAGTACTTC. Translating gives CSASRTSGSRGAQYF.

This clonotype was counted many times. The J gene is TRBJ2-5, the V gene TRBV12-3 or TRBV12-4; tentative D call: TRBD1 (6 bases). The CDR3 contains 15 residues. V lost 2 bases and J 4 bases, leaving 14 bases between the germline ends. The CDR3 sequence: CASSLWQGRGETQYF. In DNA, the CDR3 is TGTGCCAGCAGTTTATGGCAGGGGCGAGGAGAGACCCAGTACTTC.

This clonotype was found a few times. V usage is TRBV20-1 and J usage is TRBJ2-2; 7 bases agree with TRBD2. V gave up 0 bases and J gave up 3 bases; unmatched junction bases: 10. The CDR3 contains 17 residues. The germline gives CDR1 DFQATT, CDR2 SNEGSKA (reference sequence). CDR3 nucleotides: TGCAGTGCTAGAGATGCCTCGGGGAGGGTTCACACCGGGGAGCTGTTTTTT. This sequence encodes CSARDASGRVHTGELFF.

This sequence joins TRBV4-1 and TRBJ1-5; D possibly corresponds to TRBD1 (5 bases). This CDR3 is built from 14 residues. The V gene lost 4 bases and the J gene lost 0 bases, with 7 bases spanning the gap. Germline V lookup: CDR1 MGHRA, CDR2 YSYEKL. The CDR3 sequence is CASSRQYSNQPQHF. The DNA for the CDR3 is TGCGCCAGCAGCCGACAGTATAGCAATCAGCCCCAGCATTTT.

This clonotype was counted many times. The chain employs TRBV20-1 and TRBJ2-2, with D uncertain. Germline lookup yields CDR1 DFQATT and CDR2 SNEGSKA (reference sequence). The CDR3 length is 14 residues. Trimming removed 6 bases at V and 2 bases at J, with 13 bases between. In DNA, the CDR3 is TGCAGTGCCAAGCCGGCTTTCAACACCGGGGAGCTGTTTTTT. This translates into CSAKPAFNTGELFF.

This clonotype was recorded many times. This chain uses TRBV3-1 with TRBJ1-1, with D unresolved. Trimming removed 0 bases at V and 1 base at J, with 6 bases between. Germline V gene sequence: CDR1 LGHDT, CDR2 YNNKEL (reference sequence). The CDR3 consists of 14 residues. The CDR3 sequence is CASSQEGENTEAFF. CDR3 DNA: TGTGCCAGCAGCCAAGAGGGCGAGAACACTGAAGCTTTCTTT.

This clonotype was found many times. The chain combines TRBV9 with TRBJ1-1, with D unresolved. V was trimmed by 0 bases and J by 1 base, leaving 7 bases between them. Germline V lookup: CDR1 SGDLS, CDR2 YYNGEE. The CDR3 runs 14 residues. CDR3 sequence (DNA): TGTGCCAGCAGCGTAGTTGGGCAGAACACTGAAGCTTTCTTT. It translates to CASSVVGQNTEAFF. Based on the CDR3 plus reference TRBV9 and TRBJ1-1, the full variable domain is DSGVTQTPKHLITATGQRVTLRCSPRSGDLSVYWYQQSLDQGLQFLIQYYNGEERAKGNILERFSAQQFPDLHSELNLSSLELGDSALYFCASSVVGQNTEAFFGQGTRLTVV.

This clonotype was detected ten times or more. A read error may produce the germline difference seen at one junction end. The rearrangement joins TRBV3-1 to TRBJ1-6; D may be TRBD1 (5 bases). Per the germline V gene, CDR1 is LGHDT and CDR2 is YNNKEL (reference sequence). The CDR3 totals 14 residues. The CDR3 coding sequence is TGTGCCAGCAGCCAAGTCGGGGCGAATTCAACCCTCAACTTT. Encoded protein: CASSQVGANSTLNF.